This T cell receptor (beta chain) was found in a study of shared clonotypes between healthy human individuals (dated by TCRdb to the early 2020s). Looking at the study overall: Three men and a couple of women, aged 18 to 49 years, made up the cohort. For each donor, CD4 naive and CD4 memory were each given three plates, CD8 naive was given two plates, and CD8 memory was given one plate. Blood TCR repertoires of about 5 healthy adults were deeply sequenced to estimate repertoire size and the extent of clonotype sharing between individuals. Different laboratories and diverse techniques were used to prepare libraries and sequence TCR repertoires, to increase sequencing depth and limit assay-specific biases. Between about 0.94 and 10 billion PBMCs per donor were obtained by leukapheresis.

Using the deep immunoSEQ assay, TCR CDR3 regions were amplified from genomic DNA by multiplex PCR. Genomic DNA extracted from each cell subset was distributed evenly over all wells of several immunoSEQ 96-well plates, and each plate served as one replicate. Each replicate PCR for sorted subsets received roughly 200 ng genomic DNA, equal to tens of thousands of T cell genomes. The purified libraries were quantified using a Qubit 3.0 fluorometer, sized with a Bioanalyzer 2100, and then quantified again using the KAPA Library Quantification kit. Every immunoSEQ 96-well plate was sequenced on a separate single-read 150-cycle Illumina NextSeq 550 flow cell. Under the source paper's analysis protocol: Because only junctional sequences without quality scores were contained in the immunoSEQ output, filtering matching that applied to full-length reads could not be performed. To assign V/J genes and CDR3, sequences were annotated using PyIR, a Python wrapper for IgBLAST v1.9, with IMGT germline references. Reads with weak V/J assignments (E-value above 1e-6), missing CDR3, stop codons, out-of-frame junctions, or ambiguous translated residues were removed. V3J clonotypes were defined by identical inferred V gene, J gene, and CDR3 amino acid sequence. Percentage overlap between repertoires was computed as shared unique clonotypes divided by the size of the smaller repertoire. Three approaches were used to assess repertoire richness: RTK rarefaction, the Chao1 estimator, and Recon v2.1 estimates of unobserved clonotypes. Generation probabilities were computed with OLGA for all TCRbeta clonotypes obtained by the gDNA method from a few donors. The clones in this table, taken by TCRdb from immuneACCESS, are in-frame only. Not every clone is retained; where verified, under half of the shortfall comes from an unresolved V gene, and the cause of the rest is unknown. The V and J calls and clone size come from that table; D and trimming were worked out from the DNA. Counted in this sample were millions of clones; approximately 95% of them appeared once. Of the sample, 0.1% to 0.15% is held by the ten largest clones.

About this clone itself: What antigen it recognizes has not been identified. No quality values exist for individual bases; no much larger clone is one base distant.

The CDR3 contains 14 residues, cysteine and phenylalanine counted. Left in the record is the CDR3 DNA by itself, 42 bases read in frame from the first base. At the junction V is shortened by 5 bases and J by 1 base, with 12 bases in between. CDR1 and CDR2 are drawn from the germline V gene: SQVTM, ANQGSEA. The donors were healthy, HIV-negative adults who had no recently reported acute infections or vaccinations. Every donor was a Caucasian adult living in Nashville, Tennessee, USA. CD4+ T cells were enriched through magnetic negative selection, after which naive cells were positively selected on CD45RA and the remaining negative fraction served as the memory subset. Blood was collected by leukapheresis, and PBMCs were isolated by Ficoll-Histopaque density gradient centrifugation and then cryopreserved in liquid nitrogen vapor phase. Analytical flow cytometry was used to check the purity and quantity of each magnetically sorted T cell population. Genomic DNA was isolated from each sorted fraction and quantified by UV absorbance on a Nanodrop 2000c.

General findings and caveats noted by the study authors: Rarefaction of sorted-subset datasets indicated incomplete sequencing despite the large sequencing depth. Naive subsets generally had larger estimated clonotype richness than memory subsets. Around 5% of naive CD4, roughly 3.6% of naive CD8, roughly 2.4% of memory CD4, and 0.35% to 0.4% of memory CD8 clonotypes were shared across four donors. Only blood was sampled, and tissue TCR repertoires likely differ from those in blood. Compared with non-shared clonotypes, the clonotypes found in all four sorted-subset donors had higher generation probabilities. Pairwise subsampling led to the expectation that sequencing depth would affect the degree of clonotype sharing among donors. Because the study included only a small number of donors, the genetic and exposure-history diversity represented was limited.

Rearrangement joined TRBV29-1 to TRBJ2-1; a tentative D match to TRBD2 spans 5 bases. This receptor was identified in a man younger than 35 in good health. The sequenced sample consisted of naive CD4+ T cells sorted from blood. In the paper's terms, the cell subset or site label means: CD45RA+ positively selected. The DNA reads as follows: TGCAGCGTTAAAGCCAGACTATCCTACAATGAGCAGTTCTTC. Its protein is CSVKARLSYNEQFF.